One sample yielded the 32 T cell receptor beta chains listed below, sequenced in a study of blood T cell repertoires in COVID-19. TCRdb's table, derived via immunoSEQ multiplex PCR, lists solely in-frame clones and lacks some. The repertoire includes over 200,000 clones, approximately 90% of them detected once, and 0.99% sits in the top ten. Specimen: peripheral blood. The receptors were gathered from a woman aged 40 to 55 who had recovered from COVID-19.

This clone was picked up a small number of times. The chain carries TRBV21-1 and TRBJ1-1; the table assigns TRBD1, which was not confirmed against the DNA. TRBV21-1 is a listed pseudogene. The CDR3 length is 15 residues. CDR3: CASSRGQGSNTEAFF. For the CDR3, the DNA is TGTGCCAGCAGCAGGGGACAGGGGTCGAACACTGAAGCTTTCTTT.

This clone has a single count. V and J are TRBV12-5 and TRBJ2-2; D uncertain. Germline V gene data show CDR1 as LGHNT and CDR2 as FRNRAP. Trimming took off 5 bases at V and 4 bases at J, with 8 bases between the two ends. The CDR3 is 13 residues long. The CDR3 loop reads CASGPPGTGELFF. For the CDR3, the DNA is TGTGCTAGTGGTCCCCCGGGCACCGGGGAGCTGTTTTTT.

V and J are TRBV11-2 and TRBJ2-2, with a weak D call TRBD1 (5 bases). CDR1 is SGHAT, CDR2 FQNNGV, per germline. The CDR3 runs 14 residues. V was cut by 5 bases and J by 4 bases, with 11 bases left in between. The CDR3 protein is CASSPQGITGELFF. CDR3 nucleotides: TGTGCCAGCAGCCCCCAGGGAATCACCGGGGAGCTGTTTTTT.

The chain recombines TRBV4-3 with TRBJ1-2, with TRBD1 as a possible D gene (5 bases). Trimming removed 1 base from V and 5 bases from J, with 14 bases in between. Germline V gives CDR1 LGHNA, CDR2 YSLEER. The CDR3 totals 15 residues. CDR3 DNA sequence: TGCGCCAGCAGCCAAGGGGGCACGACCCCTTATGGCTACACCTTC. This sequence encodes CASSQGGTTPYGYTF.

The rearrangement uses TRBV7-2 and TRBJ2-7; possibly TRBD1 for D (5 bases). CDR3 length: 13 amino acids. V was shortened by 1 base and J by 4 bases, with 8 bases between the two germline ends. Germline V gives CDR1 SGHTA, CDR2 FQGNSA. The CDR3 DNA reads TGTGCCAGCAGCTTAGGGTCAGGGTACGAGCAGTACGTC. It codes for CASSLGSGYEQYV.

The rearrangement uses TRBV4-1 and TRBJ1-1, with 8 nucleotides matching TRBD1. The V segment lost 0 bases and the J segment 5 bases; nucleotides outside the gene matches: 8. The CDR3 sequence is 16 residues long. Germline V gene data show CDR1 as MGHRA and CDR2 as YSYEKL. The CDR3 DNA reads TGCGCCAGCAGCCAAGAGCCGGCAGGGGGCTATACTGAAGCTTTCTTT. Translating gives CASSQEPAGGYTEAFF.

The rearrangement joins TRBV5-4 to TRBJ2-5; D uncertain. The V gene lost 4 bases and the J gene lost 2 bases, with 15 bases spanning the gap. This CDR3 contains 15 residues. Germline V CDR1 and CDR2: SGHNT, YYREEE (reference sequence). CDR3 DNA: TGTGCCAGCAGCACCGGGTCTCTAGGACAAGAGACCCAGTACTTC. Protein: CASSTGSLGQETQYF. Full variable domain (missing parts from reference TRBV5-4 and TRBJ2-5): ETGVTQSPTHLIKTRGQQVTLRCSSQSGHNTVSWYQQALGQGPQFIFQYYREEENGRGNFPPRFSGLQFPNYSSELNVNALELDDSALYLCASSTGSLGQETQYFGPGTRLLVL.

This clone showed up just a few times. This chain joins TRBV28 and TRBJ1-2; D call uncertain. V was trimmed by 7 bases and J by 5 bases, leaving 20 bases between them. The V gene's germline CDR1 is MDHEN and CDR2 SYDVKM. The CDR3 length is 15 residues. CDR3 coding DNA: TGTGCCAGCACCCCCCCGGAACGGCCGGGGTATGGCTACACCTTC. Protein product: CASTPPERPGYGYTF.

The V call is TRBV7-8, the J call TRBJ1-4; D is possibly TRBD1 (5 bases). Per the germline V gene, CDR1 is SGHVS and CDR2 is FQNEAQ. V was trimmed by 1 base and J by 7 bases, leaving 10 bases between them. The CDR3 sequence is 14 residues long. CDR3 DNA sequence: TGTGCCAGCAGCTTAGGGGCGGGGGGTGAAAAACTGTTTTTT. Protein product: CASSLGAGGEKLFF. Together with reference TRBV7-8 and TRBJ1-4, the CDR3 gives the full variable domain: GAGVSQSPRYKVAKRGQDVALRCDPISGHVSLFWYQQALGQGPEFLTYFQNEAQLDKSGLPSDRFFAERPEGSVSTLKIQRTQQEDSAVYLCASSLGAGGEKLFFGSGTQLSVL.

The J gene is TRBJ2-3, the V gene TRBV7-8, with a tentative D call TRBD1 (6 bases). Germline loops: CDR1 SGHVS, CDR2 FQNEAQ. The CDR3 is 15 amino acids. The germline V and J ends were trimmed by 5 bases and 4 bases, with 16 bases remaining between them. The CDR3 nucleotides read TGTGCCAGCAGCCCCCCGGGGACAAGCGCAGATACGCAGTATTTT. It yields the protein CASSPPGTSADTQYF.

V is TRBV7-3 and J is TRBJ2-3; possible D gene TRBD1, 6 bases. The V gene's germline CDR1 is SGHTA and CDR2 FQGTGA. The CDR3 extends over 16 amino acids. V lost 4 bases, J lost 6 bases, and 20 bases lay in between. CDR3 bases: TGTGCCAGCAGCTCAGCAGGGGCTCCTGGGGTGGATACGCAGTATTTT. Translation gives CASSSAGAPGVDTQYF.

The chain joins TRBV30 to TRBJ1-2, with D possibly matching TRBD1 (6 bases). Germline V gene lookup returns CDR1 GTSNPN and CDR2 SVGIG (reference sequence). The CDR3 is 12 residues long. V was trimmed by 2 bases and J by 10 bases, leaving 14 bases between them. The CDR3 DNA reads TGTGCCTGGAGTTTGTACGGGACACCCTACACCTTC. Translated: CAWSLYGTPYTF.

This chain connects TRBV12-3 or TRBV12-4 to TRBJ2-7; possible D gene TRBD1, 5 bases. The CDR3 runs 13 residues. V gave up 4 bases and J gave up 3 bases, with 10 bases separating them. The CDR3 protein is CASSYRQGYEQYV. The CDR3 region has the DNA TGTGCCAGCAGTTACCGCCAGGGCTACGAGCAGTACGTC.

The chain joins TRBV15 to TRBJ2-7; 8 nucleotides agree with TRBD2. With 5 bases clipped from V and 2 bases from J, the junction kept 11 bases outside the gene matches. Germline values: CDR1 LNHNV, CDR2 YYDKDF (reference sequence). The CDR3 is 16 residues long. The chain's CDR3 is CATSHQPWRGAYEQYV. The CDR3 nucleotides are TGTGCCACCAGCCACCAACCCTGGCGGGGGGCCTACGAGCAGTACGTC.

The V gene is TRBV7-2, the J gene TRBJ1-5; D is ambiguous. The germline V and J ends were trimmed by 5 bases and 5 bases, with 10 bases remaining between them. This CDR3 is 13 amino acids long. CDR1 is SGHTA, CDR2 FQGNSA, per germline. The CDR3 DNA reads TGTGCCAGCAGCCCCCGACTGGATCAGCCCCAGCATTTT. It is translated as CASSPRLDQPQHF.

The chain is built from TRBV14 and TRBJ2-1; D is perhaps TRBD1 (6 bases). The CDR3 covers 11 residues. The V gene's germline CDR1 is SGHDN and CDR2 FVKESK. V was trimmed by 3 bases and J by 12 bases, leaving 9 bases between them. CDR3 residues: CASSQGAGQFF. In DNA, the CDR3 is TGTGCCAGCAGCCAGGGGGCTGGGCAGTTCTTC.

This chain joins TRBV27 and TRBJ1-2; 7 bases map to TRBD1. The CDR3 loop spans 16 amino acids. The trim removed 2 bases at V and 4 bases at J, leaving 10 bases unmatched. Germline CDR1 reads MNHEY; CDR2 reads SMNVEV (reference sequence). CDR3 DNA: TGTGCCAGCAGTTTAAGCCGGACAGGACGGAGCTATGGCTACACCTTC. Its translation: CASSLSRTGRSYGYTF.

CDR3 region: CASSPTGGWTEAFF. DNA for the CDR3: TGTGCCAGCAGCCCCACAGGGGGTTGGACTGAAGCTTTCTTT. The chain carries TRBV5-5 and TRBJ1-1, with TRBD1 matching over 8 bases. With V trimmed by 4 bases and J by 5 bases, 7 bases remained unmatched. Germline CDR1 is SGHKS and CDR2 is YYEKEE (reference sequence). This CDR3 has 14 amino acids.

The J gene is TRBJ2-2, the V gene TRBV3-1 (or the pseudogene TRBV3-2), with D unclear. The V gene lost 4 bases and the J gene lost 4 bases, with 4 bases spanning the gap. From germline, CDR1 is LGHDT and CDR2 YNNKEL (reference sequence). The CDR3 extends over 12 amino acids. In DNA, the CDR3 is TGTGCCAGCAGCCCCTCCACCGGGGAGCTGTTTTTT. It is translated as CASSPSTGELFF.

There are a few counts of this clone. The chain recombines TRBV3-1 (or the pseudogene TRBV3-2) with TRBJ2-1; 14 positions match TRBD2. This CDR3 is built from 17 residues. V was pared by 5 bases and J by 4 bases, with 7 bases of the junction left unmatched. From germline, CDR1 is LGHDT and CDR2 YNNKEL (reference sequence). CDR3 protein: CASSKTSGRAGYNEQFF. CDR3 nucleotides: TGTGCCAGCAGCAAGACTAGCGGGAGGGCGGGGTACAATGAGCAGTTCTTC.

The chain employs TRBV6-5 and TRBJ2-7; weak D call: TRBD2 (5 bases). The length of the CDR3 is 14 residues. Germline-derived CDR1 and CDR2 are MNHEY and SVGAGI. The ends were cut back, 6 bases at V and 7 bases at J, with 19 bases in the middle. The DNA of the CDR3 is TGTGCCAGCAGCCCGAGGCAGCTTCGCGGGGAGCAGTACTTC. It translates to CASSPRQLRGEQYF.

The chain recombines TRBV6-5 with TRBJ2-7, with 9 bases identical to TRBD2. V lost 7 bases and J lost 9; bases outside the gene matches: 10. The CDR3 contains 13 residues. Germline V gene data show CDR1 as MNHEY and CDR2 as SVGAGI. Here the CDR3 reads CASTQTSGGRQYF. The CDR3 region has the DNA TGTGCCAGCACCCAGACTAGCGGAGGGCGGCAGTACTTC.

This clone was observed a single time. The rearrangement uses TRBV6-5 and TRBJ1-5; 7 bases fit TRBD1. CDR1 and CDR2 from the germline V gene are MNHEY and SVGAGI. Trimming took 11 bases from V and 5 from J; bases not matched to a gene: 9. The CDR3 loop spans 13 amino acids. CDR3 region: CAEGQGVDQPQHF. The CDR3 DNA is TGTGCCGAGGGGCAGGGGGTCGATCAGCCCCAGCATTTT.

The rearrangement uses TRBV14 and TRBJ2-2; D ambiguous. Germline V gene data show CDR1 as SGHDN and CDR2 as FVKESK. V was shortened by 0 bases and J by 7 bases, with 12 bases between the two germline ends. This CDR3 comprises 15 residues. Here the CDR3 DNA reads TGTGCCAGCAGCCAAGATTCGGTCCGTATCGGGGAGCTGTTTTTT. It codes for CASSQDSVRIGELFF.

The chain is built from TRBV5-8 and TRBJ1-1, with no clear D. Per the germline V gene, CDR1 is SGHTS and CDR2 is YDEGEE. With 4 bases removed from V and 0 bases from J, the gap between germline ends came to 13 bases. This CDR3 has 15 amino acids. The CDR3 loop reads CASSPRATVNTEAFF. For the CDR3, the DNA is TGTGCCAGCAGCCCGCGGGCCACAGTGAACACTGAAGCTTTCTTT.

The gene calls are TRBV2 and TRBJ2-3, with 9 bases matching TRBD2. J gave up 3 bases and V 6 bases, and 7 bases lay outside the gene matches. Germline assignment: CDR1 SNHLY and CDR2 FYNNEI. The CDR3 has 15 amino acids. The chain's CDR3 is CASREGLAVTDTQYF. DNA of the CDR3: TGTGCCAGCAGGGAGGGACTAGCAGTTACAGATACGCAGTATTTT.

This clone appeared a few times. V is TRBV5-1 and J is TRBJ2-5; 12 bases fit TRBD2. Trimming took 4 bases from V and 3 from J; bases not matched to a gene: 7. Germline CDR1 SGHRS, CDR2 YFSETQ. The CDR3 has 16 residues. CDR3 DNA: TGCGCCAGCAGCACGTGGACTAGCGGGGAAAAAGAGACCCAGTACTTC. The encoded protein is CASSTWTSGEKETQYF.

This rearrangement joins TRBV30 to TRBJ1-5; weak D call: TRBD1 (5 bases). The CDR3 totals 12 residues. V was trimmed by 3 bases and J by 7 bases, leaving 10 bases between them. Germline V gene lookup returns CDR1 GTSNPN and CDR2 SVGIG (reference sequence). CDR3 sequence: CAWSQGSQPQHF. For the CDR3, the DNA is TGTGCCTGGAGCCAGGGCTCGCAGCCCCAGCATTTT.

The chain joins TRBV5-1 to TRBJ1-1, with a tentative D call TRBD1 (5 bases). The V end was cut by 0 bases, the J end by 8 bases, with 14 bases between. Germline assignment: CDR1 SGHRS and CDR2 YFSETQ. The CDR3 length is 14 residues. CDR3 nucleotides: TGCGCCAGCAGCTTGGTACCAGGGCCTGGGGAAGCTTTCTTT. Translating it yields CASSLVPGPGEAFF.

This chain joins TRBV7-2 and TRBJ1-2, with a possible D match to TRBD1 (5 bases). CDR1 is SGHTA, CDR2 FQGNSA, per germline. The CDR3 runs to 14 residues. Trimming took off 0 bases at V and 2 bases at J, with 7 bases between the two ends. As DNA, the CDR3 is TGTGCCAGCAGCTTAGCGGAGGGGAACTATGGCTACACCTTC. Its translation: CASSLAEGNYGYTF. The full variable domain, with the rest looked up from reference TRBV7-2 and TRBJ1-2, is GAGVSQSPSNKVTEKGKDVELRCDPISGHTALYWYRQSLGQGLEFLIYFQGNSAPDKSGLPSDRFSAERTGGSVSTLTIQRTQQEDSAVYLCASSLAEGNYGYTFGSGTRLTVV.

This sequence joins TRBV5-4 and TRBJ2-1, with 10 nucleotides matching TRBD2. The trim removed 0 bases at V and 8 bases at J, leaving 11 bases unmatched. The germline V gene has CDR1 SGHNT and CDR2 YYREEE (reference sequence). This CDR3 is built from 17 residues. CDR3 residues: CASSLVPSGSHLDEQFF. The CDR3 DNA is TGTGCCAGCAGCTTGGTGCCTAGCGGGAGCCACTTGGATGAGCAGTTCTTC.

The chain employs TRBV6-5 and TRBJ1-3; a possible D gene is TRBD1 (5 bases). Trimming shortened V by 6 bases and J by 0 bases, and 12 bases separated the two germline ends. Germline CDR1 MNHEY, CDR2 SVGAGI. The length of the CDR3 is 15 residues. CDR3 loop: CASSGGPASGNTIYF. For the CDR3, the DNA is TGTGCCAGCAGCGGGGGACCGGCCTCTGGAAACACCATATATTTT.